This T cell receptor beta chain originates from a study of cytomegalovirus exposure and HLA in healthy donors. This clone was seen only a few times. The PCR employed 60 Vbeta primers together with 13 Jbeta primers. Clones were read by immunoSEQ multiplex PCR, and TCRdb kept only the in-frame ones, dropping some. The table lists tens of thousands of clones, roughly three fifths of them singletons. The V gene end was trimmed by 2 bases and the J gene end by 6 bases; junction bases not matched to a gene: 3. The CDR3 is 13 amino acids. Germline V gene lookup returns CDR1 MNHEY and CDR2 SVGAGI. The rearrangement links TRBV6-5 to TRBJ1-2; 7 positions agree with TRBD1. This receptor was identified in a woman aged 25-40 years in good health and CMV-seronegative. The specimen sequenced was PBMCs. CDR3 in DNA: TGTGCCAGCAGTTACGACAGGGAGGATGGCTACACCTTC. Translation: CASSYDREDGYTF.